This T cell receptor (beta chain) was recorded in a study of T cell responses to AZD1222 COVID-19 vaccine. General study points: Spike-specific TCR breadth rose after two AZD1222 doses, and depth rose as well.

A remark on this clone: Its specificity is unknown.

Method: immunoSEQ multiplex PCR; TCRdb's copy keeps in-frame clones and lacks some. The sample has about 180,000 clones; 85% to 95% are singletons. The CDR3 totals 13 residues. The germline V and J ends were trimmed by 6 bases and 8 bases, with 14 bases remaining between them. Specimen: peripheral blood, collected on day 0 of AZD1222 vaccination. The TCR comes from an adult in good health. V usage is TRBV12-3 or TRBV12-4 and J usage is TRBJ2-1; TRBD1 is a possible D gene (6 bases). The CDR3 loop is CASRDREGDEQFF. The CDR3 DNA is TGTGCCAGCAGGGACAGAGAGGGGGATGAGCAGTTCTTC.